A selection of T cell receptor beta chains follows, all from one sample in a study of human T cells and chemical hapten exposure. MiXCR, run by TCRdb on the RACE reads, gives a single entry per CDR3 protein. The sample consists of roughly 190,000 distinct CDR3 sequences, 20% to 25% of them appearing once. This material consisted of whole blood, taken in connection with sensitization to the hapten diphenylcyclopropenone (DPC). The receptors originated from a woman aged 45-65 years with alopecia areata. Some clones in this sample may be carry-over from other donors' samples. The CDR3 runs from the conserved cysteine through the conserved F or W. A D gene is named only where the DNA matches it firmly. Clone size, where shown, is once, few, many, or a class for clones that have expanded.

>15|TRBJ2-1|.|few|TRBV19
CASSITKPGPNEQFF
TGTGCCAGTAGTATCACTAAACCGGGGCCGAATGAGCAGTTCTTC
>14|TRBJ2-2|.|few|TRBV10-3
CASRRAGAGGELFF
TGTGCCAGTCGCCGGGCAGGGGCTGGCGGGGAGCTGTTTTTT
>13|TRBJ2-1|TRBD1|.|TRBV5-4
CASSLGQGSEQFF
TGTGCCAGCAGCTTGGGACAGGGTAGTGAGCAGTTCTTC
>15|TRBJ2-5|TRBD2|.|TRBV7-2
CASSLLAGGQETQYF
TGTGCCAGCAGCTTACTAGCGGGAGGTCAAGAGACCCAGTACTTC
>16|TRBJ2-1|TRBD2|.|TRBV5-1
CASSSAGTRVGHEQFF
TGCGCCAGCAGCTCGGCCGGGACTAGGGTTGGTCATGAGCAGTTCTTC
>14|TRBJ1-1|TRBD1|.|TRBV10-3
CAISFGTGVEEAFF
TGTGCCATCAGTTTCGGGACAGGGGTTGAGGAAGCTTTCTTT
>10|TRBJ2-3|.|few|TRBV29-1
CSVQRDTQYF
TGCAGCGTACAGAGGGATACGCAGTATTTT
>13|TRBJ1-4|TRBD1|.|TRBV12-3/TRBV12-4
CASSGQGGGKLFF
TGTGCCAGCAGTGGGCAGGGGGGCGGAAAACTGTTTTTT
>14|TRBJ2-7|TRBD1|few|TRBV12-3/TRBV12-4
CASSEDRISYEQYF
TGTGCCAGCAGTGAGGACAGGATCTCCTACGAGCAGTACTTC
>13|TRBJ1-2|.|.|TRBV6-1
CASTPGINYGYTF
TGTGCCAGCACCCCCGGAATTAACTATGGCTACACCTTC
>15|TRBJ2-7|.|.|TRBV20-1
CSAPNPGAGMYEQYF
TGCAGTGCTCCGAACCCGGGGGCAGGGATGTACGAGCAGTACTTC
>17|TRBJ2-7|TRBD1|.|TRBV20-1
CSARGGGQGTAAYEQYF
TGCAGTGCTAGAGGAGGGGGACAGGGGACCGCGGCCTACGAGCAGTACTTC
>15|TRBJ1-1|TRBD1|few|TRBV5-6
CASSSEQGYSSEAFF
TGTGCCAGCAGCTCGGAACAGGGGTATTCCTCTGAAGCTTTCTTT
>16|TRBJ1-5|TRBD1|few|TRBV7-2
CASSYSVGQSNQPQHF
TGTGCCAGCAGCTACAGTGTGGGACAGTCCAATCAGCCCCAGCATTTT
>14|TRBJ1-5|.|few|TRBV6-6
CASSQGFGNQPQHF
TGTGCCAGCAGCCAAGGGTTTGGCAATCAGCCCCAGCATTTT
>13|TRBJ1-5|.|few|TRBV5-1
CASIPGGAQPQHF
TGCGCCAGCATCCCGGGGGGAGCTCAGCCCCAGCATTTT
>15|TRBJ2-1|TRBD1|.|TRBV11-1
CASSSDRGLLGEQFF
TGTGCCAGCAGCTCGGACAGGGGGCTACTCGGTGAGCAGTTCTTC
>14|TRBJ2-7|TRBD1|.|TRBV15
CATSAGTGPYEQYF
TGTGCCACCAGCGCAGGGACAGGGCCCTACGAGCAGTACTTC
>14|TRBJ1-2|.|.|TRBV11-2
CASSLVRRAYGYTF
TGTGCCAGCAGCTTAGTAAGGAGGGCCTATGGCTACACCTTC
>17|TRBJ2-4|TRBD1|.|TRBV5-5
CASSHEPGQGARNILYF
TGTGCCAGCAGCCATGAGCCGGGACAGGGGGCGAGAAACATTCTGTACTTC
>13|TRBJ1-1|TRBD1|.|TRBV5-1
CASSLGQGGDAFF
TGCGCCAGCAGCTTGGGACAGGGGGGAGACGCTTTCTTT
>15|TRBJ2-7|TRBD1|many|TRBV10-3
CASSTGTGIFYEQYF
TGTGCCAGCTCAACCGGGACAGGCATTTTCTACGAGCAGTACTTC
>14|TRBJ1-1|.|.|TRBV6-1
CASSVGAGWTEAFF
TGTGCCAGCAGTGTAGGGGCTGGATGGACTGAAGCTTTCTTT
>17|TRBJ2-7|.|.|TRBV11-3
CASSAYQSWQGNHEQYF
TGTGCCAGCAGCGCGTATCAATCGTGGCAGGGGAACCACGAGCAGTACTTC
>11|TRBJ1-2|.|.|TRBV20-1
CSARSNYGYTF
TGCAGTGCTCGGTCTAACTATGGCTACACCTTC
>15|TRBJ2-3|.|.|TRBV20-1
CSATRLAMRGDTQYF
TGCAGTGCCACCCGACTAGCTATGAGGGGGGATACGCAGTATTTT
>15|TRBJ1-3|.|few|TRBV5-1
CASSLETGSGNTIYF
TGCGCCAGCAGCTTGGAGACAGGCTCTGGAAACACCATATATTTT
>11|TRBJ1-2|.|.|TRBV10-3
CAISEGAGYTF
TGTGCCATCAGTGAGGGGGCTGGCTACACCTTC
>15|TRBJ2-1|TRBD2|few|TRBV20-1
CSARKTSGRDNEQFF
TGCAGTGCTAGAAAGACTAGCGGGAGAGACAATGAGCAGTTCTTC
>13|TRBJ2-5|.|.|TRBV7-9
CASSLIVQETQYF
TGTGCCAGCAGCTTAATCGTGCAAGAGACCCAGTACTTC
>14|TRBJ1-3|.|few|TRBV20-1
CSARGGISGNTIYF
TGCAGTGCTAGGGGGGGGATCTCTGGAAACACCATATATTTT
>14|TRBJ1-2|.|once|TRBV18
CASSPIWGPYGYTF
TGTGCCAGCTCACCAATCTGGGGCCCCTATGGCTACACCTTC
>14|TRBJ1-1|.|few|TRBV2
CASSDSLIRSEAFF
TGTGCCAGCAGTGATTCCCTAATAAGGTCTGAAGCTTTCTTT
>15|TRBJ2-1|TRBD1|few|TRBV7-2
CASSFSDRYYNEQFF
TGTGCCAGCAGCTTCTCGGACAGGTACTACAATGAGCAGTTCTTC
>15|TRBJ2-1|.|many|TRBV10-3
CAISEETRLGHEQFF
TGTGCCATCAGTGAGGAGACTAGACTAGGTCATGAGCAGTTCTTC
>15|TRBJ2-3|.|few|TRBV29-1
CSVEARDRGTDTQYF
TGCAGCGTTGAAGCACGGGATCGGGGCACAGATACGCAGTATTTT
>13|TRBJ2-2|.|.|TRBV5-1
CASNLVNTGELFF
TGCGCCAGCAACTTAGTGAACACCGGGGAGCTGTTTTTT
>19|TRBJ2-6|TRBD1|many|TRBV12-3/TRBV12-4
CASSLGDRGRSSGANVLTF
TGTGCCAGCAGTTTGGGGGACAGGGGACGCTCCTCTGGGGCCAACGTCCTGACTTTC
>13|TRBJ1-4|.|few|TRBV5-1
CASSSGHNEKLFF
TGCGCCAGCAGCTCCGGTCATAATGAAAAACTGTTTTTT
>17|TRBJ2-2|TRBD2|few|TRBV19
CASSIDTGTSSAGELFF
TGTGCCAGTAGTATAGACACCGGGACTAGCTCGGCCGGGGAGCTGTTTTTT
>14|TRBJ2-2|.|few|TRBV29-1
CSVQREIDTGELFF
TGCAGCGTCCAACGGGAGATTGACACCGGGGAGCTGTTTTTT
>11|TRBJ2-1|.|.|TRBV7-2
CASSFANEQFF
TGTGCCAGCAGCTTTGCAAATGAGCAGTTCTTC
>14|TRBJ1-4|.|many|TRBV9
CASSVGRGDEKLFF
TGTGCCAGCAGCGTAGGCAGGGGAGATGAAAAACTGTTTTTT
>15|TRBJ2-1|.|few|TRBV3-1
CASSQDAGTYNEQFF
TGTGCCAGCAGCCAAGACGCGGGGACCTACAATGAGCAGTTCTTC
>17|TRBJ2-3|.|.|TRBV7-2
CASSLVGSGGGADTQYF
TGTGCCAGCAGCTTAGTTGGGTCAGGAGGGGGCGCAGATACGCAGTATTTT
>13|TRBJ2-5|.|.|TRBV20-1
CSARRGPQETQYF
TGCAGTGCTAGGAGGGGACCCCAAGAGACCCAGTACTTC
>17|TRBJ2-3|.|.|TRBV13
CASSPQLVSTSTDTQYF
TGTGCCAGCAGCCCCCAACTGGTCTCAACTAGCACAGATACGCAGTATTTT
>13|TRBJ1-1|TRBD1|few|TRBV7-9
CASSTRTGTEAFF
TGTGCCAGCAGCACGAGGACAGGTACTGAAGCTTTCTTT
>15|TRBJ2-7|TRBD2|.|TRBV4-3
CASSLHSGSANEQYF
TGTGCCAGCAGCTTACATAGCGGGAGTGCCAACGAGCAGTACTTC
>13|TRBJ2-3|.|few|TRBV11-3
CASSLTRADTQYF
TGTGCCAGCAGCTTAACCCGGGCAGATACGCAGTATTTT
>15|TRBJ2-7|.|few|TRBV5-1
CASSLGGPGFYEQYF
TGCGCCAGCAGCTTGGGGGGGCCAGGCTTCTACGAGCAGTACTTC
>20|TRBJ2-1|TRBD2|.|TRBV5-1
CASSETSGVLPGLPHNEQFF
TGCGCCAGCAGCGAGACTAGCGGGGTCCTTCCGGGACTGCCACACAATGAGCAGTTCTTC
>14|TRBJ1-3|.|once|TRBV15
CATSRSDSGNTIYF
TGTGCCACCAGCAGATCAGACTCTGGAAACACCATATATTTT
>14|TRBJ2-7|TRBD2|many|TRBV5-1
CASSLSGSSYEQYF
TGCGCCAGCAGCTTAAGCGGGAGTTCCTACGAGCAGTACTTC
>17|TRBJ1-6|.|few|TRBV11-2
CASTAGRVTSYNSPLHF
TGTGCCAGCACCGCGGGCAGGGTGACCTCCTATAATTCACCCCTCCACTTT
>13|TRBJ1-3|.|.|TRBV28
CACRSGVGNTIYF
TGTGCCTGCAGGTCAGGGGTCGGAAACACCATATATTTT
>14|TRBJ2-2|TRBD2|.|TRBV29-1
CSVGLAGLTGELFF
TGCAGCGTGGGACTAGCGGGACTAACCGGGGAGCTGTTTTTT
>16|TRBJ2-7|.|.|TRBV20-1
CSARDSGLGRGYEQYF
TGCAGTGCTAGAGATTCAGGTTTAGGCAGGGGATACGAGCAGTACTTC